The source of this T cell receptor (beta chain) is a study of blood T cell repertoires in COVID-19. The overall study: There were acute and convalescent COVID-19 samples, and they came from the United States, Italy and Spain. PBMCs, B-cell-depleted T cells, or T cells were the source of the cDNA or gDNA that made up the material.

This clone appeared a few times. The CDR3 is made up of 15 amino acids. The germline V gene encodes CDR1 LGHDT and CDR2 YNNKEL (reference sequence). V gave up 5 bases and J gave up 5 bases, with 18 bases separating them. The authors' processing: Cell counts per sample came from amplifying reference gene primers. TCRdb's copy holds only in-frame clones and misses some; the assay was immunoSEQ multiplex PCR. The DNA was the basis for D and trimming; V, J and clone size are from that table. Of about 150,000 clones in the sample, roughly 80% are singletons; the top ten hold roughly 1.5%. The source is a man of 80 years or more with acute or convalescent COVID-19. This rearrangement joins TRBV3-1 (or the pseudogene TRBV3-2) to TRBJ1-1; TRBD1 is a possible D gene (6 bases). Sequencing was done on a sample of peripheral blood. The CDR3 sequence is CASSSPTGFGTEAFF. CDR3 bases: TGTGCCAGCAGCTCGCCCACAGGGTTTGGGACTGAAGCTTTCTTT.